The present T cell receptor beta chain was sequenced within a study of PD-1 blockade in mismatch repair-deficient tumors. Findings and limits, study-wide: Tumor-resident clones, often undetectable pretreatment in blood, expanded then contracted after pembrolizumab.

Profiled with immunoSEQ multiplex PCR; TCRdb holds only in-frame clones, not every one. This table holds 80,000 to 100,000 clones, 65% to 85% found once. Germline lookup yields CDR1 SGHDN and CDR2 FVKESK. The CDR3 contains 15 residues. V dropped 1 base and J dropped 3 bases, with 12 bases sitting between them. All patients were mismatch repair deficient, assessed by either PCR or immunohistochemistry. As concerns this clone: Its antigen is unknown.

The source of this sequence is an adult with mismatch repair-deficient cancer. J is TRBJ1-2 and V is TRBV14; a weak D match, TRBD1 (6 bases). Sample: peripheral blood, taken 12 weeks after starting pembrolizumab. DNA for the CDR3: TGTGCCAGCAGCCAAGTCCGGGGGCTCGACTATGGCTACACCTTC. Its protein product is CASSQVRGLDYGYTF.